Included here is one T cell receptor beta chain sequence, with context. The data are from a study of blood T cell repertoires in COVID-19. Study at large: T cells, B-cell-depleted T cells, or PBMCs supplied cDNA or gDNA.

Seattle researchers signed up patients amid active infection and tracked them longitudinally. The V and J ends lost 5 bases and 8 bases, in that order; junction bases with no gene match: 2. Germline V gives CDR1 WNHNN, CDR2 SYGVQD (reference sequence). The CDR3 runs 13 residues. Assay used: immunoSEQ multiplex PCR; TCRdb lists only in-frame clones, some missing. The sample has approximately 530,000 clones, roughly nine tenths seen once; the top ten hold roughly 8.3%. The source of this sequence is a woman aged 50 to 65 with COVID-19, enrolled during active disease. Sequenced sample: peripheral blood. This chain links TRBV10-1 with TRBJ1-6; 8 bases are shared with TRBD1. The CDR3 sequence: CASSYRGDSPLHF. In DNA, the CDR3 is TGCGCCAGCAGTTACAGGGGGGATTCACCCCTCCACTTT.